This paragraph reports one T cell receptor (beta chain). These data come from a study of CD8 T cells in Susac syndrome. From blood CD8+ and CD4+ T cells, TCR beta sequences were generated. The multiple sclerosis control group consisted of treatment-naive patients whose relapsing-remitting disease, which was either stable or active, fulfilled revised McDonald criteria. Deletions cut 7 bases from V and 1 base from J, with 13 bases between. CDR1 is LGHNT and CDR2 is FRNRAP in the germline V gene. This CDR3 spans 14 amino acids. An input of 0.5 to 1 ug of RNA was subjected to reverse transcription using random hexamers. The authors amplified TCR beta CDR3 across 54 Vbeta and 13 Jbeta using immunoSEQ multiplex PCR. TCRdb used MiXCR to reprocess the immunoSEQ multiplex PCR reads, holding one entry per CDR3 protein. This sample has roughly 170,000 distinct CDR3 sequences; 93% occur once, and the top ten carry roughly 0.097%.

This chain connects TRBV12-5 to TRBJ2-5; D is uncertain. This sequence was found in a human donor with multiple sclerosis. The sequenced material came from CD4+ T cells from PBMCs. CDR3 bases: TGTGCTAGTGACCGAGGCTTACCCCAAGAGACCCAGTACTTC. Protein product: CASDRGLPQETQYF.